What follows are 12 T cell receptor beta chains derived from one specimen sequenced in a study of a mutant IDH1 vaccine in newly diagnosed glioma. TCRdb's table, derived via immunoSEQ multiplex PCR, lists solely in-frame clones and lacks some. The sample includes about 34,000 clones, more than 70% of them seen just once. Indicated time point: baseline, week 1 (first vaccination visit). Indicated treatment: pre-vaccination baseline after standard-of-care therapy. This material consisted of peripheral blood mononuclear cells (PBMCs), taken from a glioma patient treated with radiotherapy, temozolomide or both. All receptors derive from a man in his fifties with glioma. Some clones in this sample may be carry-over from other donors' samples.

The genes are TRBV30 and TRBJ1-1; TRBD1 might be the D (6 bases). Germline CDR1 reads GTSNPN; CDR2 reads SVGIG (reference sequence). This CDR3 has 13 amino acids. Trimming removed 2 bases from V and 5 bases from J, with 12 bases in between. Written as DNA, the CDR3 is TGTGCCTGGAGTCCGGGGCAGGGGACTGAAGCTTTCTTT. It yields the protein CAWSPGQGTEAFF.

The chain joins TRBV4-2 to TRBJ2-7; the match to TRBD1 covers 11 bases. The CDR3 is 14 residues long. Looked up from germline, CDR1 is LGHNA and CDR2 is YNFKEQ. V dropped 4 bases and J dropped 2; count of bases not matched to a gene: 1. The CDR3 here is CASSRTGGPYEQYF. CDR3 nucleotide sequence: TGTGCCAGCAGCCGGACAGGGGGCCCCTACGAGCAGTACTTC.

This clone was recorded only once. The J gene is TRBJ2-4, the V gene TRBV5-1, with D maybe TRBD2 (6 bases). Germline assignment: CDR1 SGHRS and CDR2 YFSETQ. The length of the CDR3 is 13 residues. The V end was cut by 5 bases, the J end by 9 bases, with 15 bases between. The chain's CDR3 is CASSQEGQAIQYF. The CDR3, as DNA: TGCGCCAGCAGTCAGGAGGGTCAAGCCATTCAGTACTTC.

The V and J genes are TRBV5-5 and TRBJ2-4, with 7 bases matching TRBD2. Germline CDR1 reads SGHKS; CDR2 reads YYEKEE (reference sequence). CDR3 length equals 12 residues. V dropped 3 bases and J dropped 11; count of bases not matched to a gene: 5. The CDR3 DNA sequence: TGTGCCAGCAGCTCTGGGGAGGGGCTTCAGTACTTC. Translated: CASSSGEGLQYF.

The chain has TRBV4-1 and TRBJ1-3; the D is unclear. This CDR3 spans 14 amino acids. The V gene lost 2 bases and the J gene lost 9 bases, with 14 bases spanning the gap. The germline V gene has CDR1 MGHRA and CDR2 YSYEKL. CDR3 sequence: CASSQPRRESTIYF. CDR3 nucleotides: TGCGCCAGCAGCCAACCCCGGAGAGAGAGCACCATATATTTT.

The gene calls are TRBV25-1 and TRBJ2-7; a weak D match, TRBD1 (7 bases). The germline V gene has CDR1 MGHDK and CDR2 SYGVNS. This CDR3 comprises 15 residues. V was trimmed by 6 bases and J by 0 bases, leaving 15 bases between them. The CDR3 is CASRGRGTVSYEQYF. The CDR3 DNA follows: TGTGCCAGCAGAGGCCGGGGGACAGTCTCCTACGAGCAGTACTTC.

The rearrangement joins TRBV14 to TRBJ2-3, with a possible D match to TRBD2 (5 bases). The V gene lost 1 base and the J gene lost 5 bases, with 7 bases spanning the gap. The CDR3 loop spans 13 amino acids. Per the germline V gene, CDR1 is SGHDN and CDR2 is FVKESK. Here the CDR3 DNA reads TGTGCCAGCAGCCAAGTTGAGGGAGATACGCAGTATTTT. Residues: CASSQVEGDTQYF.

This rearrangement joins TRBV7-6 to TRBJ2-7; D not resolved. The CDR3 runs to 13 residues. V was trimmed by 1 base and J by 6 bases, leaving 10 bases between them. CDR1 SGHVS and CDR2 FNYEAQ come from the germline V gene. The CDR3 region is CASSLGSMGEQYF. CDR3 DNA: TGTGCCAGCAGCTTAGGCTCCATGGGCGAGCAGTACTTC.

The chain joins TRBV20-1 to TRBJ2-7; D not certain. The length of the CDR3 is 11 residues. Trimming took off 5 bases at V and 0 bases at J, with 5 bases between the two ends. CDR1 and CDR2 (germline): DFQATT, SNEGSKA (reference sequence). CDR3 DNA sequence: TGCAGTGCTTACAGCTCCTACGAGCAGTACTTC. Protein sequence: CSAYSSYEQYF.

The chain combines TRBV5-1 with TRBJ2-2; D gene ambiguous. The CDR3 is 15 amino acids. The ends were cut back, 4 bases at V and 4 bases at J, with 14 bases in the middle. Germline V CDR1 and CDR2: SGHRS, YFSETQ. Written as DNA, the CDR3 is TGCGCCAGCAGCCCCCAGGACCTGGCCACCGGGGAGCTGTTTTTT. Residues: CASSPQDLATGELFF.

The chain couples TRBV4-1 to TRBJ2-5, with D possibly being TRBD2 (7 bases). V was clipped by 3 bases and J by 5 bases, with 10 bases between them. The V gene's germline CDR1 is MGHRA and CDR2 YSYEKL. This CDR3 has 13 residues. CDR3 in amino acids: CASSQGGPETQYF. The CDR3 DNA follows: TGCGCCAGCAGCCAGGGGGGGCCCGAGACCCAGTACTTC.

CDR3 in amino acids: CASSQTWEGGERGTQYF. In DNA, the CDR3 is TGCGCCAGCAGCCAAACCTGGGAGGGAGGCGAGAGAGGTACGCAGTATTTT. V and J are TRBV4-1 and TRBJ2-3; 7 bases are shared with TRBD2. Germline V gene data show CDR1 as MGHRA and CDR2 as YSYEKL. After removal of 2 bases from V and 8 bases from J, the junction contained 16 bases not matched to a gene. CDR3 length: 17 amino acids.